This T cell receptor (beta chain) was identified during a study of cytomegalovirus exposure and HLA in healthy donors. The data were produced by immunoSEQ multiplex PCR, yet TCRdb's version contains in-frame clones alone and is incomplete. The data show 180,000 or so clones, approximately 86% seen once. Germline lookup yields CDR1 MGHRA and CDR2 YSYEKL. Trimming removed 1 base from V and 4 bases from J; junction bases left unmatched: 11. CDR3 length: 18 amino acids. The clonotype originates from a man between 18 and 29 years old in good health and CMV-seropositive. The gene calls are TRBV4-1 and TRBJ2-4; the match to TRBD2 covers 9 bases. Sequencing was done on a sample of PBMCs. As DNA, the CDR3 is TGCGCCAGCAGCCAAGGAGTTTTTAGCGGGAGAGATAAAAACATTCAGTACTTC. Its protein product is CASSQGVFSGRDKNIQYF.